What follows describes a single TCR beta chain. Healthy bone marrow donors made up the cohort. This entry comes from a study of cytomegalovirus exposure and HLA in healthy donors. V was pared by 4 bases and J by 5 bases, with 13 bases between. The CDR3 covers 14 residues. Germline V gives CDR1 SGHDT, CDR2 YYEEEE. The PCR made use of 60 Vbeta and 13 Jbeta primers. Clones were read by immunoSEQ multiplex PCR, and TCRdb kept only the in-frame ones, dropping some. This table has tens of thousands of clones, more than 65% appearing once. The receptor comes from a girl aged 2 to 10 in good health and CMV-seropositive. Specimen: PBMCs. The genes are TRBV5-6 and TRBJ2-1; D is possibly TRBD1 (6 bases). The CDR3 reads CASSLRQVNNEQFF. The CDR3 coding sequence is TGTGCCAGCAGCCTTCGACAGGTGAACAATGAGCAGTTCTTC.